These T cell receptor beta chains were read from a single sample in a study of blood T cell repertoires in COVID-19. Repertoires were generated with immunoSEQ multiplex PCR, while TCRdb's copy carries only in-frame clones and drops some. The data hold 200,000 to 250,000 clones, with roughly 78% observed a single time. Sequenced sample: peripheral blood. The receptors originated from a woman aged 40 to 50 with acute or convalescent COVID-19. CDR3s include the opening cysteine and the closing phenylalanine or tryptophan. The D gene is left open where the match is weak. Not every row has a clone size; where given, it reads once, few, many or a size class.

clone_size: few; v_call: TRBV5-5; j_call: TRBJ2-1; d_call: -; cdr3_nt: TGTGCCAGCAGCTTGTCCCCTAGCGTCCAGAGGAATGAGCAGTTCTTC; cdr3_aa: CASSLSPSVQRNEQFF
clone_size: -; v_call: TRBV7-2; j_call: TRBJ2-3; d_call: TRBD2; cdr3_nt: TGTGCCAGCAGCACTAGCGGGGGGCCAGATACGCAGTATTTT; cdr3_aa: CASSTSGGPDTQYF
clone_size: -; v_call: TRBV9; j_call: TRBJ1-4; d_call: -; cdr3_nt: TGTGCCAGCAGCGTAGACCGGGGGAATGAAAAACTGTTTTTT; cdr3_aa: CASSVDRGNEKLFF
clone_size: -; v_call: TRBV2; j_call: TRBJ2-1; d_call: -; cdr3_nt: TGTGCCAGCAACGCGCAGGGGTTTGAGCAGTTCTTC; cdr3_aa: CASNAQGFEQFF
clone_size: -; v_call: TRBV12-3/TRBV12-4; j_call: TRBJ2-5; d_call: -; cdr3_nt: TGTGCCAGCAGTCCCTTTAGGGGGACCCAGTACTTC; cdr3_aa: CASSPFRGTQYF
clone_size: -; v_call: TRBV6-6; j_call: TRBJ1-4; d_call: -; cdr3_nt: TGTGCCAGCAGTTACTCCGGAGGACAGAATGAAAAACTGTTTTTT; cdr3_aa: CASSYSGGQNEKLFF
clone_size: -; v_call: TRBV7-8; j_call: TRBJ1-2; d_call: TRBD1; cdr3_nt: TGTGCCAGCAGCCCAACAAACAGGGGTTACTACACCTTC; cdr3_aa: CASSPTNRGYYTF
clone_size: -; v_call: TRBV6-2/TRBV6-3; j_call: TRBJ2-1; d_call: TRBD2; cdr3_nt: TGTGCCAGCAGTTTATCACAGGGTAGCGGGAGTATGTTTTCCTACAATGAGCAGTTCTTC; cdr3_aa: CASSLSQGSGSMFSYNEQFF
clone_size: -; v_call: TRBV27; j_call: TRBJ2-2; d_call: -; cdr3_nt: TGTGCCAGCAGCCCAAGAGGGGGTACCGGGGAGCTGTTTTTT; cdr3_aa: CASSPRGGTGELFF
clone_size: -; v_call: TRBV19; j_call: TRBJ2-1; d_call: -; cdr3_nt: TGTGCCAGTAGTATTAAAGCGGGCAGCAATGAGCAGTTCTTC; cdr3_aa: CASSIKAGSNEQFF
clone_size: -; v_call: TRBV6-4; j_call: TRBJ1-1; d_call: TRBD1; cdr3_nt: TGTGCCAGCAAACAAACGACAGGGGCGGACACTGAAGCTTTCTTT; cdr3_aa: CASKQTTGADTEAFF
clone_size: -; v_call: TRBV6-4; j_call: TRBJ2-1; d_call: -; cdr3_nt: TGTGCCACCGGACACTACAATGAGCAGTTCTTC; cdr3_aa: CATGHYNEQFF
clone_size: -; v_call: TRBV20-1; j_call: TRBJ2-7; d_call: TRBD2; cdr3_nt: TGCAGTGCTGGACTAGTAGGCGAGCAGTACTTC; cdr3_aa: CSAGLVGEQYF
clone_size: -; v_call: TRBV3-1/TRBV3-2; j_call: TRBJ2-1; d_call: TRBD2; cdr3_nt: TGTGCCAGCAGCCAAGAGCGGTTAGCGGGGGTGAGCCACAATGAGCAGTTCTTC; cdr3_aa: CASSQERLAGVSHNEQFF
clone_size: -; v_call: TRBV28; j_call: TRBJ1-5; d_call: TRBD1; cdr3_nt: TGTGCCAGCAGTTTACCACAGGGGGGGACTCAGCCCCAGCATTTT; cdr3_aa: CASSLPQGGTQPQHF
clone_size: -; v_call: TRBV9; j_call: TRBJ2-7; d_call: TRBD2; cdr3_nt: TGTGCCAGCAGCCCCCGGTGGGAGGGTGACGAGCAGTACTTC; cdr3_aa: CASSPRWEGDEQYF
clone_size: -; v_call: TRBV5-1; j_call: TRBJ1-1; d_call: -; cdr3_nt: TGCGCCAGCAGCTTGTGGGAGGAGGGGACTGAAGCTTTCTTT; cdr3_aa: CASSLWEEGTEAFF